The 17 T cell receptor beta chains given below trace back to one sample, sequenced in a study of blood T cell repertoires in COVID-19. TCRdb's copy holds only in-frame clones and misses some; the assay was immunoSEQ multiplex PCR. The sample comprises about 500,000 clones, roughly nine tenths of which are singletons, and approximately 0.9% rests with the top ten. Sequenced sample: peripheral blood. The receptors here all came from a man aged 18 to 30 with COVID-19, enrolled during active disease.

The V call is TRBV7-6, the J call TRBJ2-3; 9 bases agree with TRBD2. The V gene end was trimmed by 4 bases and the J gene end by 2 bases; junction bases not matched to a gene: 10. This CDR3 is 17 amino acids long. The V gene's germline CDR1 is SGHVS and CDR2 FNYEAQ. The CDR3 DNA reads as TGTGCCAGCAGCTCCAGACCTCTAGCGGGATTCACAGATACGCAGTATTTT. Residues: CASSSRPLAGFTDTQYF. Supplemented by reference TRBV7-6 and TRBJ2-3, the full variable domain reads GAGVSQSPRYKVTKRGQDVALRCDPISGHVSLYWYRQALGQGPEFLTYFNYEAQQDKSGLPNDRFSAERPEGSISTLTIQRTEQRDSAMYRCASSSRPLAGFTDTQYFGPGTRLTVL.

The V call is TRBV3-1 (or the pseudogene TRBV3-2), the J call TRBJ2-1, with D perhaps matching TRBD2 (6 bases). The V end lost 0 bases, the J end lost 3 bases, and 9 bases lay between the germline ends. Looked up from germline, CDR1 is LGHDT and CDR2 is YNNKEL (reference sequence). This CDR3 has 15 amino acids. For the CDR3, the DNA is TGTGCCAGCAGCCAAGAGCCAGCGGGCTACAATGAGCAGTTCTTC. Protein sequence: CASSQEPAGYNEQFF.

The CDR3 sequence is CASSSGVGTEAFF. The DNA for the CDR3 is TGTGCCAGCAGCTCAGGGGTCGGCACTGAAGCTTTCTTT. V gene TRBV7-6 combines with J gene TRBJ1-1, with D possibly TRBD1 on 6 matching bases. V lost 4 bases and J 4 bases, leaving 10 bases between the germline ends. CDR3 length equals 13 residues. Looked up from germline, CDR1 is SGHVS and CDR2 is FNYEAQ.

V gene TRBV7-8 combines with J gene TRBJ1-3, with D possibly matching TRBD1 (5 bases). The ends were cut back, 4 bases at V and 1 base at J, with 14 bases in the middle. Germline values: CDR1 SGHVS, CDR2 FQNEAQ. CDR3 size: 16 residues. The CDR3 DNA reads as TGTGCCAGCAGCTCACACTACGACAGTTCTGGAAACACCATATATTTT. It is translated as CASSSHYDSSGNTIYF.

The chain joins TRBV19 to TRBJ2-2; unclear D gene. V was trimmed by 0 bases and J by 5 bases, leaving 7 bases between them. Germline loops: CDR1 LNHDA, CDR2 SQIVND (reference sequence). The CDR3 runs 14 residues. The CDR3 protein is CASSIDRFTGELFF. CDR3 nucleotide sequence: TGTGCCAGTAGTATAGACAGGTTTACCGGGGAGCTGTTTTTT.

The CDR3 sequence is CASSLPGQGTEAFF. The CDR3 DNA follows: TGTGCCAGCAGCTTGCCGGGACAGGGAACTGAAGCTTTCTTT. This rearrangement joins TRBV5-5 to TRBJ1-1; 9 bases fit TRBD1. With 1 base clipped from V and 5 bases from J, the junction kept 3 bases outside the gene matches. This CDR3 contains 14 residues. In germline, CDR1 is SGHKS, CDR2 YYEKEE (reference sequence).

The chain carries TRBV2 and TRBJ1-2; D is unresolved. Germline assignment: CDR1 SNHLY and CDR2 FYNNEI. V was trimmed by 5 bases and J by 1 base, leaving 8 bases between them. The CDR3 is made up of 13 amino acids. CDR3 sequence reads: CASSNSNNYGYTF. CDR3 DNA: TGTGCCAGCAGTAACAGTAATAACTATGGCTACACCTTC.

This clone was counted between two and nine times. The chain links TRBV5-1 to TRBJ1-4, with a possible D match to TRBD1 (5 bases). Between the trimmed V and J ends, which lost 4 bases and 6 bases, there was a span of 13 bases. The germline CDR1 and CDR2 sequences are SGHRS and YFSETQ. The CDR3 runs 14 residues. The CDR3 here is CASSPKGQDEKLFF. The CDR3, as DNA: TGCGCCAGCAGCCCCAAGGGGCAGGATGAAAAACTGTTTTTT.

The chain uses TRBV11-1 and TRBJ2-3; 7 nucleotides agree with TRBD1. Looked up from germline, CDR1 is SGHAT and CDR2 is FQDESV (reference sequence). The CDR3 runs to 18 residues. The V segment lost 0 bases and the J segment 6 bases; nucleotides outside the gene matches: 15. The CDR3 DNA sequence: TGTGCCAGCAGCTTAGCGAGGACAGGAGCTCACGGTGGGGATACGCAGTATTTT. This translates into CASSLARTGAHGGDTQYF.

The CDR3 region is CASRIREGQPQHF. CDR3 DNA: TGTGCCAGCAGGATCAGGGAGGGTCAGCCCCAGCATTTT. The gene calls are TRBV6-5 and TRBJ1-5; D possibly corresponds to TRBD1 (5 bases). Germline V gene sequence: CDR1 MNHEY, CDR2 SVGAGI. Trimming cost V 6 bases and J 6 bases, with 12 bases left between them. CDR3 length: 13 residues.

The chain joins TRBV13 to TRBJ2-3; TRBD1 agrees at 9 bases. This CDR3 is built from 16 residues. V shed 4 bases, J shed 4 bases, and the junction held 9 bases outside the gene matches. Germline V lookup: CDR1 PRHDT, CDR2 FYEKMQ (reference sequence). The CDR3 DNA reads TGTGCCAGCAGCTCTCTAGACAGGGGGAGGGCAGATACGCAGTATTTT. The encoded protein is CASSSLDRGRADTQYF.

This rearrangement joins TRBV5-8 to TRBJ1-5; D is undetermined. There are 15 residues in the CDR3. Per germline, CDR1 SGHTS and CDR2 YDEGEE. V was cut by 2 bases and J by 4 bases, with 13 bases left in between. CDR3 region: CASSLNPQINQPQHF. CDR3 DNA sequence: TGTGCCAGCAGCTTAAACCCCCAGATAAATCAGCCCCAGCATTTT. Full variable domain (remainder filled in from reference TRBV5-8 and TRBJ1-5): EAGVTQSPTHLIKTRGQQATLRCSPISGHTSVYWYQQALGLGLQFLLWYDEGEERNRGNFPPRFSGRQFPNYSSELNVNALELEDSALYLCASSLNPQINQPQHFGDGTRLSIL.

The J gene is TRBJ2-7, the V gene TRBV3-1 (or the pseudogene TRBV3-2), with a weak D call TRBD1 (5 bases). The CDR3 consists of 16 residues. V shed 0 bases and J shed 6 bases, with 18 bases lying between them. Germline CDR1 reads LGHDT; CDR2 reads YNNKEL (reference sequence). CDR3 nucleotides: TGTGCCAGCAGCCAAGAGTCTGGACATCTACCACTCGAGCAGTACTTC. This translates into CASSQESGHLPLEQYF.

The chain links TRBV5-6 to TRBJ2-7; TRBD1 matches 8 bases. CDR1 is SGHDT, CDR2 YYEEEE, per germline. V dropped 2 bases and J dropped 3; count of bases not matched to a gene: 4. The CDR3 consists of 14 residues. The chain's CDR3 is CASSFGTGIYEQYF. The CDR3 coding sequence is TGTGCCAGCAGCTTCGGGACAGGCATCTACGAGCAGTACTTC.

The V gene is TRBV5-6, the J gene TRBJ2-5, with D tentatively TRBD1 (6 bases). The CDR3 runs to 16 residues. The germline V gene has CDR1 SGHDT and CDR2 YYEEEE. The V gene lost 0 bases and the J gene lost 5 bases, with 17 bases spanning the gap. The CDR3 bases are TGTGCCAGCAGCTTGGCCGGGACACCGCCGGGGGAGACCCAGTACTTC. It is translated as CASSLAGTPPGETQYF.

The rearrangement joins TRBV10-2 to TRBJ2-5, with TRBD2 as a possible D gene (5 bases). The germline CDR1 and CDR2 sequences are WSHSY and SAAADI. The CDR3 has 14 residues. V shed 7 bases and J shed 7 bases, with 19 bases lying between them. This chain's CDR3 is CASTGVVHGGTQYF. As DNA, the CDR3 is TGCGCCAGCACCGGAGTAGTTCACGGAGGGACCCAGTACTTC.

A note on this clone: A read error may account for a junction end that differs from germline. V is TRBV7-7 and J is TRBJ2-1; 10 nucleotides agree with TRBD2. The CDR3 is 18 residues long. Germline assignment: CDR1 SSHAT and CDR2 FNYEAQ (reference sequence). The CDR3 sequence: CASSLRASGSSGVNEQFF. CDR3 sequence (DNA): TGTGCTAGCAGCTTACGAGCTAGCGGGAGTTCTGGGGTGAATGAGCAGTTCTTC. Full variable domain (outside the CDR3, taken from reference TRBV7-7 and TRBJ2-1): GAGVSQSPRYKVTKRGQDVTLRCDPISSHATLYWYQQALGQGPEFLTYFNYEAQPDKSGLPSDRFSAERPEGSISTLTIQRTEQRDSAMYRCASSLRASGSSGVNEQFFGPGTRLTVL.